The 32 T cell receptor beta chains below come from one sample, sequenced in a study of response to subunit inactivated influenza vaccine. MiXCR was run by TCRdb on the RT-PCR reads, yielding one entry per CDR3 protein. The repertoire holds over 150,000 distinct CDR3 sequences, with around 11% as singletons. Sequencing was performed on CD8+ T cells sorted from PBMCs, taken roughly 24 months after vaccination. The receptors stem from a man between 50 and 69 years old who received an inactivated influenza vaccine.

V is TRBV20-1 and J is TRBJ2-5; 10 bases agree with TRBD1. Trimming took 7 bases from V and 4 from J; bases not matched to a gene: 12. Germline V lookup: CDR1 DFQATT, CDR2 SNEGSKA (reference sequence). The CDR3 contains 15 residues. The chain's CDR3 is CSGPTRQGAGETQYF. The CDR3 DNA follows: TGCAGTGGCCCCACCAGACAGGGGGCAGGAGAGACCCAGTACTTC.

This clonotype was seen only a few times. The genes are TRBV30 and TRBJ2-7; D possibly uses TRBD1 or TRBD2 (5 bases each). V lost 4 bases, J lost 2 bases, and 15 bases lay in between. Per the germline V gene, CDR1 is GTSNPN and CDR2 is SVGIG (reference sequence). CDR3 length equals 14 residues. In DNA form, the CDR3 reads TGTGCCTGGAACCACGGGACGGGACCCTACGAGCAGTACTTC. This codes for CAWNHGTGPYEQYF.

This clonotype was observed many times. The chain uses TRBV7-2 and TRBJ2-1, with TRBD2 matching over 9 bases. There are 15 residues in the CDR3. V trimming: 3 bases; J trimming: 4 bases; junction bases outside the gene matches: 4. Germline V gives CDR1 SGHTA, CDR2 FQGNSA. The CDR3 nucleotides read TGTGCCAGCAGCTTTTTTAGCGGGAGTTACAATGAGCAGTTCTTC. Translation: CASSFFSGSYNEQFF. The variable domain in full, with the rest retrieved from reference TRBV7-2 and TRBJ2-1, is GAGVSQSPSNKVTEKGKDVELRCDPISGHTALYWYRQSLGQGLEFLIYFQGNSAPDKSGLPSDRFSAERTGGSVSTLTIQRTQQEDSAVYLCASSFFSGSYNEQFFGPGTRLTVL.

This clonotype was seen more than once but under ten times. This rearrangement joins TRBV9 to TRBJ2-3; D uncertain. CDR3 length: 16 residues. The germline V gene encodes CDR1 SGDLS and CDR2 YYNGEE. Between the trimmed V and J ends, which lost 3 bases and 0 bases, there was a span of 14 bases. CDR3 nucleotides: TGTGCCAGCAGCGACGAACTGGAGACTAGCACAGATACGCAGTATTTT. This gives the protein CASSDELETSTDTQYF. Complete variable domain (other parts from reference TRBV9 and TRBJ2-3): DSGVTQTPKHLITATGQRVTLRCSPRSGDLSVYWYQQSLDQGLQFLIQYYNGEERAKGNILERFSAQQFPDLHSELNLSSLELGDSALYFCASSDELETSTDTQYFGPGTRLTVL.

This clonotype was counted between two and nine times. This chain links TRBV27 with TRBJ2-6, with D hard to call. The CDR3 length is 15 residues. Germline CDR1 is MNHEY and CDR2 is SMNVEV (reference sequence). V dropped 2 bases and J dropped 0 bases, with 5 bases sitting between them. The CDR3 sequence: CASSLASSGANVLTF. The CDR3 coding sequence is TGTGCCAGCAGTTTAGCGAGCTCTGGGGCCAACGTCCTGACTTTC. The complete variable domain, with remaining parts taken from reference TRBV27 and TRBJ2-6, reads EAQVTQNPRYLITVTGKKLTVTCSQNMNHEYMSWYRQDPGLGLRQIYYSMNVEVTDKGDVPEGYKVSRKEKRNFPLILESPSPNQTSLYFCASSLASSGANVLTFGAGSRLTVL.

This clonotype was counted many times. This sequence joins TRBV28 and TRBJ2-7; 7 nucleotides match TRBD2. This CDR3 region has 16 residues. Germline trimming cut 5 bases from V and 6 bases from J; bases unmatched to any gene: 16. From germline, CDR1 is MDHEN and CDR2 SYDVKM. In DNA, the CDR3 is TGTGCCAGCAGTCCCGGACTAGTCACCTACTTAGGCGAGCAGTACTTC. Translated, it gives CASSPGLVTYLGEQYF.

This clonotype was seen only a few times. The chain combines TRBV12-3 or TRBV12-4 with TRBJ2-7, with 8 bases lining up with TRBD1. The junction had 1 base not matched to a gene; V was cut back by 3 bases and J by 0 bases. The CDR3 length is 14 residues. CDR3 nucleotide sequence: TGTGCCAGCAGTTTGACAGGGGCCTCCTACGAGCAGTACTTC. Its protein is CASSLTGASYEQYF.

V usage is TRBV6-5 and J usage is TRBJ2-7; 7 positions match TRBD2. V gave up 0 bases and J gave up 7 bases; unmatched junction bases: 12. The CDR3 runs to 16 residues. Per germline, CDR1 MNHEY and CDR2 SVGAGI. CDR3 sequence (DNA): TGTGCCAGCAGTTACTCTGGGAGGGGACCTATCGGGGAGCAGTACTTC. As protein: CASSYSGRGPIGEQYF.

This clonotype was recorded a few times. The CDR3 nucleotides read TGTGCCAGTAGTATTGGAGCCCTAGCGGGATCCGGTTTGGGACACACAGATACGCAGTATTTT. This codes for CASSIGALAGSGLGHTDTQYF. The rearrangement joins TRBV19 to TRBJ2-3; TRBD2 agrees at 9 bases. The CDR3 sequence is 21 residues long. J gave up 2 bases and V 3 bases, and 21 bases lay outside the gene matches. Germline V gene lookup returns CDR1 LNHDA and CDR2 SQIVND (reference sequence).

CDR3 DNA sequence: TGTGCCACCAGCGAGGAACTTCTACAAGAGACCCAGTACTTC. This encodes CATSEELLQETQYF. The chain is built from TRBV15 and TRBJ2-5; no firm D call. V gave up 5 bases and J gave up 2 bases, with 12 bases separating them. The CDR3 is 14 residues long. Germline-derived CDR1 and CDR2 are LNHNV and YYDKDF (reference sequence).

This clonotype came up many times. V and J are TRBV7-9 and TRBJ2-2, with D possibly being TRBD2 (7 bases). With 6 bases removed from V and 2 bases from J, the gap between germline ends came to 13 bases. Germline loops: CDR1 SEHNR, CDR2 FQNEAQ (reference sequence). The CDR3 consists of 15 residues. CDR3 protein: CASRHPGGNTGELFF. CDR3 DNA: TGTGCCAGCAGACACCCGGGGGGCAACACCGGGGAGCTGTTTTTT.

This clonotype was recorded at least ten times. The rearrangement links TRBV12-3 or TRBV12-4 to TRBJ2-1; 9 bases are a match to TRBD2. The CDR3 length is 16 residues. V gave up 6 bases and J gave up 2 bases; unmatched junction bases: 8. The CDR3 loop is CASRQAGGLTYNEQFF. As DNA, the CDR3 is TGTGCCAGCAGACAAGCGGGGGGCCTGACCTACAATGAGCAGTTCTTC.

This chain links TRBV19 with TRBJ2-2; no firm D call. The CDR3 runs 14 residues. Germline CDR1 and CDR2: LNHDA and SQIVND (reference sequence). V was shortened by 3 bases and J by 7 bases, with 12 bases between the two germline ends. CDR3 region: CASSIFVENGELFF. CDR3 DNA: TGTGCCAGTAGTATTTTTGTGGAAAACGGGGAGCTGTTTTTT.

This clonotype occurred many times. This chain uses TRBV29-1 with TRBJ2-2; no clear D gene. V lost 4 bases and J 6 bases, leaving 9 bases between the germline ends. Per the germline V gene, CDR1 is SQVTM and CDR2 is ANQGSEA. The CDR3 covers 12 residues. The CDR3 loop reads CSVALSSGELFF. The CDR3 bases are TGCAGCGTTGCCTTGTCATCCGGGGAGCTGTTTTTT.

Only a few counts were recorded for this clonotype. In DNA form, the CDR3 reads TGTGCCACCAGCAGACTGCCAATAGGGGGGGGCCCCTACAATGAGCAGTTCTTC. As protein: CATSRLPIGGGPYNEQFF. The J gene is TRBJ2-1, the V gene TRBV15, with D possibly matching TRBD2 (7 bases). Germline loops: CDR1 LNHNV, CDR2 YYDKDF (reference sequence). This CDR3 region has 18 residues. With 2 bases removed from V and 2 bases from J, the gap between germline ends came to 19 bases.

The chain joins TRBV7-9 to TRBJ1-2; 9 bases map to TRBD1. The CDR3 consists of 15 residues. Germline V lookup: CDR1 SEHNR, CDR2 FQNEAQ (reference sequence). Trimming took 1 base from V and 6 from J; bases not matched to a gene: 6. The CDR3 is CASSLVTGGSDGYTF. The CDR3 DNA is TGTGCCAGCAGCTTAGTCACAGGGGGCAGCGATGGCTACACCTTC.

This clonotype has only a few counts. This chain connects TRBV6-1 to TRBJ1-2; 10 positions match TRBD1. The V and J ends lost 6 bases and 7 bases, in that order; junction bases with no gene match: 8. The CDR3 covers 14 residues. Germline assignment: CDR1 MNHNS and CDR2 SASEGT. The CDR3 DNA reads as TGTGCCAGCAGCTCCGGGACAGGGGTTCTTGGCTACACCTTC. It translates to CASSSGTGVLGYTF.

The CDR3 region is CASSARARDTEAFF. The DNA of the CDR3 is TGTGCCAGCAGTGCTAGGGCGAGGGACACTGAAGCTTTCTTT. The chain is built from TRBV25-1 and TRBJ1-1; D gene uncertain. CDR1 MGHDK and CDR2 SYGVNS come from the germline V gene. The V and J ends lost 4 bases and 3 bases respectively, with 12 bases between them. The CDR3 is made up of 14 amino acids.

This clonotype occurred many times. This chain connects TRBV24-1 to TRBJ2-2; possible D gene TRBD2, 5 bases. This CDR3 is built from 13 residues. Germline V gene sequence: CDR1 KGHDR, CDR2 SFDVKD. Trimming removed 4 bases at V and 8 bases at J, with 10 bases between. The CDR3 nucleotides read TGTGCCACCAGTGAGTGGACTGGAGGGGAGCTGTTTTTT. Its translation: CATSEWTGGELFF.

The rearrangement uses TRBV9 and TRBJ2-2; D remains ambiguous. The CDR3 covers 12 residues. Trimming shortened V by 1 base and J by 6 bases, and 4 bases separated the two germline ends. Germline V gene data show CDR1 as SGDLS and CDR2 as YYNGEE. The CDR3 region has the DNA TGTGCCAGCAGCGTATCACCCGGGGAGCTGTTTTTT. It codes for CASSVSPGELFF.

This chain connects TRBV20-1 to TRBJ2-7; 8 bases map to TRBD2. Germline values: CDR1 DFQATT, CDR2 SNEGSKA (reference sequence). This CDR3 is 13 amino acids long. Trimming cost V 6 bases and J 0 bases; bases outside gene matches: 4. Here the CDR3 reads CSASGGSSYEQYF. CDR3 nucleotides: TGCAGTGCGAGCGGGGGTTCCTCCTACGAGCAGTACTTC.

The chain is built from TRBV6-5 and TRBJ1-5; D not resolved. This CDR3 region has 14 residues. CDR1 is MNHEY and CDR2 is SVGAGI in the germline V gene. V lost 1 base to trimming and J lost 6 bases, with 10 bases between them. The CDR3, as DNA: TGTGCCAGCAGTTACTTCGAAGGGAGTCAGCCCCAGCATTTT. Translation gives CASSYFEGSQPQHF.

This clonotype has more than one count but fewer than ten. The chain combines TRBV29-1 with TRBJ2-7; D tentatively fits TRBD1 or TRBD2 (5 bases each). CDR3 length equals 14 residues. Per germline, CDR1 SQVTM and CDR2 ANQGSEA. The V and J ends lost 4 bases and 3 bases respectively, with 16 bases between them. The CDR3 loop is CSVAKPGRIYEQYF. CDR3 nucleotide sequence: TGCAGCGTTGCTAAACCGGGACGGATCTACGAGCAGTACTTC.

The chain is built from TRBV28 and TRBJ1-4; D is undetermined. The CDR3 consists of 13 residues. Trimming removed 5 bases from V and 5 bases from J, with 9 bases in between. Looked up from germline, CDR1 is MDHEN and CDR2 is SYDVKM. CDR3 DNA sequence: TGTGCCAGCAGTCCGGACTTAAATGAAAAACTGTTTTTT. It encodes CASSPDLNEKLFF.

This clonotype was counted ten times or more. The chain is built from TRBV6-2 or TRBV6-3 and TRBJ2-5; no firm D call. CDR3 length equals 15 residues. The germline gives CDR1 MNHEY, CDR2 SVGEGT. Trimming took off 6 bases at V and 0 bases at J, with 14 bases between the two ends. The CDR3 region has the DNA TGTGCCAGCAGCTTAGGCACGGATCACCAAGAGACCCAGTACTTC. Its translation: CASSLGTDHQETQYF.

This clonotype was recorded a few times. The rearrangement links TRBV5-5 to TRBJ2-1; a possible D gene is TRBD2 (5 bases). Deletions cut 0 bases from V and 6 bases from J, with 19 bases between. The length of the CDR3 is 17 residues. The germline V gene has CDR1 SGHKS and CDR2 YYEKEE (reference sequence). The CDR3: CASSLADRLTIFNEQFF. The DNA of the CDR3 is TGTGCCAGCAGCTTGGCCGACCGACTAACAATCTTCAATGAGCAGTTCTTC.

In this sample, this clonotype turned up a few times. This rearrangement joins TRBV10-3 to TRBJ2-3; 7 bases agree with TRBD2. The CDR3 is made up of 15 amino acids. Looked up from germline, CDR1 is ENHRY and CDR2 is SYGVKD. V gave up 1 base and J gave up 5 bases; unmatched junction bases: 6. CDR3 bases: TGTGCCATCAGTGAGTGGCGGGAGAAGGAAGATACGCAGTATTTT. Amino acids: CAISEWREKEDTQYF.

The V and J genes are TRBV7-8 and TRBJ1-4; 10 positions match TRBD1. V lost 5 bases and J lost 0; bases outside the gene matches: 6. The CDR3 sequence is 17 residues long. The V gene's germline CDR1 is SGHVS and CDR2 FQNEAQ. This chain's CDR3 is CASSRTGGLATNEKLFF. The CDR3 DNA follows: TGTGCCAGCAGCCGGACAGGGGGACTGGCAACTAATGAAAAACTGTTTTTT.

A few counts support this clonotype. The J gene is TRBJ1-1, the V gene TRBV29-1; 8 bases map to TRBD1. Germline CDR1 reads SQVTM; CDR2 reads ANQGSEA. The V segment lost 8 bases and the J segment 1 base; nucleotides outside the gene matches: 6. The CDR3 sequence is 13 residues long. CDR3 sequence reads: CSTGGTGNTEAFF. The CDR3 coding sequence is TGCAGCACGGGAGGGACAGGGAACACTGAAGCTTTCTTT.

This clonotype occurred a few times. This chain links TRBV5-6 with TRBJ1-5, with TRBD1 as a possible D gene (5 bases). The length of the CDR3 is 13 residues. Trimming took 4 bases from V and 4 from J, leaving 9 bases between them. Per the germline V gene, CDR1 is SGHDT and CDR2 is YYEEEE. In DNA form, the CDR3 reads TGTGCCAGCAGCCCGGGGGGTAATCAGCCCCAGCATTTT. This codes for CASSPGGNQPQHF.

This clonotype turned up a few times. The chain is built from TRBV6-2 or TRBV6-3 and TRBJ2-2, with 10 bases identical to TRBD2. The CDR3 runs 16 residues. Looked up from germline, CDR1 is MNHEY and CDR2 is SVGEGT. Trimming took 2 bases from V and 6 from J; bases not matched to a gene: 6. The CDR3 sequence is CASSYGIAGGAGELFF. In nucleotides, the CDR3 is TGTGCCAGCAGTTACGGGATAGCGGGAGGAGCCGGGGAGCTGTTTTTT.

Only a few counts were recorded for this clonotype. The rearrangement links TRBV25-1 to TRBJ2-1, with 7 positions matching TRBD1. The CDR3 covers 16 residues. Per germline, CDR1 MGHDK and CDR2 SYGVNS. V shed 4 bases, J shed 1 base, and the junction held 7 bases outside the gene matches. CDR3 DNA sequence: TGTGCCAGCAGTGGGCCGGGACAGACGTCCTACAATGAGCAGTTCTTC. Encoded protein: CASSGPGQTSYNEQFF.